This T cell receptor beta chain emerged from a study of T cells in Graves' hyperthyroidism and ophthalmopathy. Findings of the study overall: Blood also showed most of the thyroid clonotypes that were expanded above 0.001.

To note about this clonotype: Antigen specificity is unknown. A read error may produce the germline difference seen at one junction end.

Authors of the study amplified TCR beta CDR3 regions from RNA transcripts. The HTBI primer set drove a first-round RT-PCR of the TCR CDR3. TCRdb passed the multiplex PCR reads through MiXCR, listing each CDR3 protein once. The sample carries roughly 840,000 distinct CDR3 sequences, roughly 37% recorded once. CDR3 length: 14 residues. Per the germline V gene, CDR1 is SNHLY and CDR2 is FYNNEI. The sample was blood. The rearrangement uses TRBV2 and TRBJ2-2; 13 positions agree with TRBD2. The origin of this receptor is a man aged 18 to 30 with Graves' hyperthyroidism. In DNA, the CDR3 is TGTTCCAGCAGTCGACTAGCGGGGGGCCGGGAGCTGTTTTTT. Translation gives CSSSRLAGGRELFF.